A single T cell receptor (beta chain) is shown here with its context. The data are from a study of blood T cell repertoires in COVID-19. The data were produced by immunoSEQ multiplex PCR, yet TCRdb's version contains in-frame clones alone and is incomplete. The profile shows 150,000 or so clones, roughly four fifths of them singletons. This receptor was obtained from a human donor with acute or convalescent COVID-19. The donor label of this sample is uncertain. The sequenced sample consisted of peripheral blood.

CDR3 sequence (DNA): TGTGCCAGCAGTTTATCCAGGGCTTACAATGAGCAGTTCTTC. Translation gives CASSLSRAYNEQFF. The chain links TRBV6-5 to TRBJ2-1; maybe TRBD1 (5 bases). The CDR3 runs to 14 residues. V was clipped by 4 bases and J by 4 bases, with 11 bases between them. Germline CDR1 is MNHEY and CDR2 is SVGAGI.